The sequence of this T cell receptor beta chain was determined in a study of T cell repertoires in cytomegalovirus infection. On the study more broadly: Recently identified HLA-C-restricted CMV epitopes and well-studied HLA-B-restricted CMV epitopes were used by the study. Both a matching HLA type and CMV infection were indicated by public TCR beta signatures.

TCRdb passed the reads through MiXCR, listing each CDR3 protein once. Of around 800,000 distinct CDR3 sequences listed, roughly 33% are singletons. Overall study results and limits: Carriage of CMV together with the relevant HLA was identifiable through cumulative public TCR beta family frequency. In two of eight donors, the top clonotype was HLA-C-restricted CMV-specific.

Trimming took 4 bases from V and 4 from J, leaving 15 bases between them. The CDR3 covers 15 residues. CDR1 and CDR2 (germline): LGHNA, YNFKEQ. A few counts support this clonotype. The antigen is unknown. The J gene is TRBJ2-3, the V gene TRBV4-2; no clear D gene. This clonotype was sampled from a human donor in good health (CMV status not recorded). Some clones in this sample may be carry-over from other donors' samples. This specimen consisted of cultured CD8+ T cells from PBMCs, obtained from culture after CMV antigen stimulation. The CDR3 DNA reads as TGTGCCAGCAGCCTCGAGGACCGGAGATCAGATACGCAGTATTTT. Residues: CASSLEDRRSDTQYF.